These 26 T cell receptor beta chains originate from one sample sequenced in a study of CD8 T cells in ankylosing spondylitis. TCRdb fed the 5' RACE reads into MiXCR, producing one record per CDR3 protein. The table lists some 300,000 distinct CDR3 sequences, 20% to 25% of them singletons, with 3.5% in the top ten. Source material: blood, either unsorted or a sorted T cell fraction (not recorded which). The receptor source for this set is a female donor with ankylosing spondylitis or in good health (not recorded which).

Only a few counts were recorded for this clonotype. The chain uses TRBV5-1 and TRBJ2-7; D possibly corresponds to TRBD2 (5 bases). The V and J ends lost 0 bases and 6 bases respectively, with 13 bases between them. The V gene's germline CDR1 is SGHRS and CDR2 YFSETQ. The CDR3 has 14 amino acids. In nucleotides, the CDR3 is TGCGCCAGCAGCTTGGCCGAGGGATGGCGCGAGCAGTACTTC. It codes for CASSLAEGWREQYF. The variable domain in full, completed from reference TRBV5-1 and TRBJ2-7, reads KAGVTQTPRYLIKTRGQQVTLSCSPISGHRSVSWYQQTPGQGLQFLFEYFSETQRNKGNFPGRFSGRQFSNSRSEMNVSTLELGDSALYLCASSLAEGWREQYFGPGTRLTVT.

This clonotype was observed a few times. The rearrangement links TRBV5-6 to TRBJ2-7; tentative D call: TRBD1 (5 bases). This CDR3 has 13 residues. V shed 0 bases and J shed 1 base, with 5 bases lying between them. The germline V gene has CDR1 SGHDT and CDR2 YYEEEE. Here the CDR3 reads CASSLDRSYEQYF. CDR3 DNA sequence: TGTGCCAGCAGCTTGGACAGGTCCTACGAGCAGTACTTC.

This clonotype was detected a few times. The chain joins TRBV20-1 to TRBJ1-2; TRBD1 aligns across 10 bases. The CDR3 has 12 residues. Looked up from germline, CDR1 is DFQATT and CDR2 is SNEGSKA (reference sequence). V shed 6 bases, J shed 5 bases, and the junction held 3 bases outside the gene matches. The CDR3 loop reads CSASGQGYGYTF. CDR3 in DNA: TGCAGTGCCTCGGGACAGGGGTATGGCTACACCTTC.

The chain is built from TRBV7-9 and TRBJ2-4; 9 nucleotides agree with TRBD2. Looked up from germline, CDR1 is SEHNR and CDR2 is FQNEAQ (reference sequence). The CDR3 extends over 15 amino acids. Germline trimming cut 3 bases from V and 8 bases from J; bases unmatched to any gene: 8. CDR3 protein: CASSLRGGGPHIQYF. The CDR3 region has the DNA TGTGCCAGCAGCTTGCGGGGGGGCGGTCCCCACATTCAGTACTTC. The full variable domain, its missing parts supplied by reference TRBV7-9 and TRBJ2-4, is DTGVSQNPRHKITKRGQNVTFRCDPISEHNRLYWYRQTLGQGPEFLTYFQNEAQLEKSRLLSDRFSAERPKGSFSTLEIQRTEQGDSAMYLCASSLRGGGPHIQYFGAGTRLSVL.

This clonotype has only a few counts. CDR3 sequence: CSAGQDNYNEQFF. The CDR3, as DNA: TGCAGTGCAGGACAGGATAACTACAATGAGCAGTTCTTC. This chain connects TRBV20-1 to TRBJ2-1; 7 bases are shared with TRBD1. V was pared by 6 bases and J by 3 bases, with 5 bases of the junction left unmatched. The CDR3 spans 13 residues. Germline V gene lookup returns CDR1 DFQATT and CDR2 SNEGSKA (reference sequence).

This clonotype was detected ten times or more. The V gene is TRBV29-1, the J gene TRBJ2-1; D is possibly TRBD1 (6 bases). Germline V gene sequence: CDR1 SQVTM, CDR2 ANQGSEA. CDR3 length equals 14 residues. V lost 7 bases and J 1 base, leaving 14 bases between the germline ends. Written as DNA, the CDR3 is TGCAGCGCTCGGTGGGGGCAGTCCTACAATGAGCAGTTCTTC. Translated, it gives CSARWGQSYNEQFF.

The chain uses TRBV20-1 and TRBJ2-1; 7 bases line up with TRBD2. This CDR3 is built from 14 residues. Germline V gene data show CDR1 as DFQATT and CDR2 as SNEGSKA (reference sequence). The ends lost 6 bases at V and 3 bases at J; junction bases unmatched: 8. This CDR3 is CSALLAFDYNEQFF. As DNA, the CDR3 is TGCAGTGCCTTACTAGCGTTCGACTACAATGAGCAGTTCTTC.

V usage is TRBV18 and J usage is TRBJ2-7; TRBD1 aligns across 8 bases. V lost 6 bases and J lost 2; bases outside the gene matches: 6. The CDR3 is made up of 14 amino acids. The germline gives CDR1 KGHSH, CDR2 LQKENI. This CDR3 reads CASSHGQGPYEQYF. The CDR3 DNA follows: TGTGCCAGCTCTCACGGACAGGGCCCCTACGAGCAGTACTTC. Filled out from reference TRBV18 and TRBJ2-7, the complete variable domain reads NAGVMQNPRHLVRRRGQEARLRCSPMKGHSHVYWYRQLPEEGLKFMVYLQKENIIDESGMPKERFSAEFPKEGPSILRIQQVVRGDSAAYFCASSHGQGPYEQYFGPGTRLTVT.

The chain joins TRBV15 to TRBJ2-7; D gene ambiguous. V shed 0 bases and J shed 6 bases, with 15 bases lying between them. The CDR3 totals 15 residues. The germline CDR1 and CDR2 sequences are LNHNV and YYDKDF (reference sequence). The CDR3 protein is CATSRDHGDRAEQYF. The CDR3 nucleotides are TGTGCCACCAGCAGAGATCATGGGGATCGGGCCGAGCAGTACTTC.

This clonotype was seen only a few times. This chain joins TRBV12-3 or TRBV12-4 and TRBJ2-1; possibly TRBD2 for D (6 bases). Trimming removed 6 bases at V and 12 bases at J, with 15 bases between. This CDR3 has 12 residues. This CDR3 is CASRGQGTRQFF. In DNA, the CDR3 is TGTGCCAGCAGAGGTCAAGGGACTCGGCAGTTCTTC.

The V call is TRBV6-2 or TRBV6-3, the J call TRBJ1-3; D call uncertain. Germline V CDR1 and CDR2: MNHEY, SVGEGT. The CDR3 covers 14 residues. V shed 6 bases and J shed 2 bases, with 11 bases lying between them. For the CDR3, the DNA is TGTGCCAGCAGCGCCCATGGTGCTGGAAACACCATATATTTT. Translating it yields CASSAHGAGNTIYF.

Only a few counts were recorded for this clonotype. The CDR3 sequence: CASSSRDSLQSSYNEQFF. The CDR3, as DNA: TGTGCCAGCAGCTCCCGGGACTCCCTCCAGAGCTCCTACAATGAGCAGTTCTTC. The rearrangement joins TRBV5-6 to TRBJ2-1, with D perhaps matching TRBD2 (6 bases). The germline V gene encodes CDR1 SGHDT and CDR2 YYEEEE. The CDR3 has 18 residues. The V gene lost 3 bases and the J gene lost 0 bases, with 19 bases spanning the gap.

This clonotype was picked up many times. V gene TRBV5-1 combines with J gene TRBJ2-7, with D unclear. The CDR3 totals 13 residues. The V gene lost 0 bases and the J gene lost 3 bases, with 7 bases spanning the gap. The germline V gene encodes CDR1 SGHRS and CDR2 YFSETQ. CDR3 protein: CASSLVLGYEQYF. The CDR3 region has the DNA TGCGCCAGCAGCTTGGTTCTAGGCTACGAGCAGTACTTC. The entire variable domain, with the rest obtained from reference TRBV5-1 and TRBJ2-7, is as follows: KAGVTQTPRYLIKTRGQQVTLSCSPISGHRSVSWYQQTPGQGLQFLFEYFSETQRNKGNFPGRFSGRQFSNSRSEMNVSTLELGDSALYLCASSLVLGYEQYFGPGTRLTVT.

This chain connects TRBV6-2 or TRBV6-3 to TRBJ2-7; the match to TRBD2 covers 7 bases. CDR1 and CDR2 from the germline V gene are MNHEY and SVGEGT. The V segment lost 6 bases and the J segment 0 bases; nucleotides outside the gene matches: 5. This CDR3 has 14 amino acids. The chain's CDR3 is CASRELALSYEQYF. The CDR3 DNA reads TGTGCCAGCAGGGAACTAGCGCTCTCCTACGAGCAGTACTTC.

V and J are TRBV27 and TRBJ2-1; 14 bases line up with TRBD2. Germline-derived CDR1 and CDR2 are MNHEY and SMNVEV (reference sequence). V trimming: 7 bases; J trimming: 7 bases; junction bases outside the gene matches: 3. CDR3 size: 14 residues. The CDR3 protein is CASKGLAGENEQFF. CDR3 DNA: TGTGCCAGCAAGGGACTAGCGGGAGAGAATGAGCAGTTCTTC.

The chain recombines TRBV5-6 with TRBJ2-3, with D tentatively TRBD2 (5 bases). V lost 4 bases and J lost 1, with 10 bases in between. Germline CDR1 reads SGHDT; CDR2 reads YYEEEE. The CDR3 is made up of 14 amino acids. DNA of the CDR3: TGTGCCAGCAGCCGGGATTTCCGCACAGATACGCAGTATTTT. Its protein product is CASSRDFRTDTQYF.

The chain employs TRBV3-1 and TRBJ2-1; no clear D. The CDR3 is made up of 15 amino acids. V was clipped by 2 bases and J by 8 bases, with 16 bases between them. CDR1 is LGHDT, CDR2 YNNKEL, per germline (reference sequence). CDR3 coding DNA: TGTGCCAGCAGCCAACGCCCTTCGAAAGACTATGAGCAGTTCTTC. Translating gives CASSQRPSKDYEQFF.

This clonotype was recorded a few times. The gene calls are TRBV9 and TRBJ2-1; D is perhaps TRBD2 (6 bases). CDR1 is SGDLS and CDR2 is YYNGEE in the germline V gene. CDR3 size: 13 residues. Trimming removed 4 bases at V and 10 bases at J, with 15 bases between. The CDR3 region has the DNA TGTGCCAGCAGCCAGTGGAGGGGCGGGGAGCAGTTCTTC. Protein product: CASSQWRGGEQFF.

V gene TRBV20-1 combines with J gene TRBJ2-3; TRBD2 might be the D (6 bases). The germline gives CDR1 DFQATT, CDR2 SNEGSKA (reference sequence). CDR3 length: 14 residues. V was clipped by 3 bases and J by 0 bases, with 10 bases between them. The CDR3 is CSASRDFSTDTQYF. The CDR3 region has the DNA TGCAGTGCTAGCCGGGACTTCAGCACAGATACGCAGTATTTT.

The genes are TRBV9 and TRBJ1-1, with a weak D call TRBD1 (6 bases). The CDR3 consists of 13 residues. V was clipped by 0 bases and J by 5 bases, with 8 bases between them. Germline CDR1 is SGDLS and CDR2 is YYNGEE. CDR3 bases: TGTGCCAGCAGCGTAGAAGGGGGGACTGAAGCTTTCTTT. Translating it yields CASSVEGGTEAFF.

In its sample, this clonotype was seen a few times. The chain combines TRBV6-2 or TRBV6-3 with TRBJ2-1; TRBD2 matches 12 bases. Germline V CDR1 and CDR2: MNHEY, SVGEGT. There are 15 residues in the CDR3. V shed 6 bases and J 7 bases; nucleotides not matched to a gene: 7. CDR3 nucleotides: TGTGCCAGCAGGGTACTAGCGGGAGGACTTAATGAGCAGTTCTTC. As protein: CASRVLAGGLNEQFF.

The chain recombines TRBV6-1 with TRBJ2-2, with TRBD2 as a possible D gene (5 bases). V was shortened by 11 bases and J by 6 bases, with 16 bases between the two germline ends. Per germline, CDR1 MNHNS and CDR2 SASEGT. This CDR3 contains 13 residues. CDR3 sequence: CAVSDWRAGELFF. For the CDR3, the DNA is TGTGCCGTCTCGGACTGGCGGGCCGGGGAGCTGTTTTTT.

The chain uses TRBV20-1 and TRBJ2-3; TRBD2 aligns across 10 bases. This CDR3 is 16 amino acids long. Germline-derived CDR1 and CDR2 are DFQATT and SNEGSKA (reference sequence). V was clipped by 3 bases and J by 6 bases; unmatched bases: 12. CDR3 loop: CSARWRSGRVPDTQYF. The CDR3 region has the DNA TGCAGTGCTAGGTGGAGAAGCGGGAGGGTGCCTGATACGCAGTATTTT.

As DNA, the CDR3 is TGCGCCAGCGGGGTAACAGCCTACGAGCAGTACTTC. Translating it yields CASGVTAYEQYF. This rearrangement joins TRBV5-1 to TRBJ2-7; no clear D. Trimming shortened V by 7 bases and J by 2 bases, and 10 bases separated the two germline ends. Germline CDR1 is SGHRS and CDR2 is YFSETQ. This CDR3 region has 12 residues.

This clonotype was picked up many times. This chain joins TRBV9 and TRBJ1-3, with 7 bases that match TRBD1. The V gene's germline CDR1 is SGDLS and CDR2 YYNGEE. The CDR3 loop spans 15 amino acids. Trimming at V came to 0 bases and at J to 7 bases, leaving 7 bases not matched to a gene. CDR3 in amino acids: CASSVAATGRNTIYF. The CDR3 nucleotides read TGTGCCAGCAGCGTAGCAGCGACAGGGAGGAACACCATATATTTT.

This clonotype has ten or more counts. The V call is TRBV3-1, the J call TRBJ2-7; D is perhaps TRBD1 or TRBD2 (5 bases each). Germline V gives CDR1 LGHDT, CDR2 YNNKEL (reference sequence). V was shortened by 4 bases and J by 2 bases, with 12 bases between the two germline ends. The CDR3 totals 14 residues. CDR3: CASSPLGGPYEQYF. For the CDR3, the DNA is TGTGCCAGCAGCCCCCTTGGGGGTCCCTACGAGCAGTACTTC.